This is a list of T cell receptor beta chains from one sample in a study of blood T cell repertoires in COVID-19. The method was immunoSEQ multiplex PCR; TCRdb's version includes in-frame clones alone and lacks a portion of them. This table has around 25,000 clones, roughly nine tenths appearing once. The material sequenced was peripheral blood. The source is a man between 65 and 85 years old with acute or convalescent COVID-19. The CDR3 runs from the conserved cysteine through the conserved F or W. The order of the fields is clone size, D gene, J gene, V gene, CDR3 DNA, CDR3 protein. D genes are given only for firm matches. Clone size is not always given. Where it is, it says once, few, many or a class for expanded clones.

-	-	TRBJ1-2	TRBV5-8	TGTGCCAGCAGCTTCAAAGGGGATCGAACAGGAGGGAGGTCTAGCTATGGCTACACCTTC	CASSFKGDRTGGRSSYGYTF
-	TRBD1	TRBJ2-2	TRBV10-3	TGTGCCATCAGTGACAGGACAGGGAACACCGGGGAGCTGTTTTTT	CAISDRTGNTGELFF
-	-	TRBJ2-3	TRBV7-8	TGTGCCAGCAGCTTAGAGGGGCTAGGAGATACGCAGTATTTT	CASSLEGLGDTQYF
-	TRBD1	TRBJ1-1	TRBV27	TGTGCCAGCAGTTTATCCGGGACAGAAAATGAAGCTTTCTTT	CASSLSGTENEAFF
-	-	TRBJ1-1	TRBV7-2	TGTGCCAGCATGAGGAGCCAGAACACTGAAGCTTTCTTT	CASMRSQNTEAFF
-	-	TRBJ1-4	TRBV7-8	TGTGCCAGCAGCATAGACAGGGAAAAACTGTTTTTT	CASSIDREKLFF
-	TRBD1	TRBJ1-5	TRBV18	TGTGCCAGCTCACCACGGGCAGGGGGCGATCAGCCCCAGCATTTT	CASSPRAGGDQPQHF
-	TRBD1	TRBJ2-1	TRBV19	TGTGCCAGTAGTACCTCAGGGGGCGATGAGCAGTTCTTC	CASSTSGGDEQFF
-	TRBD1	TRBJ2-5	TRBV5-4	TGTGCCAGCAGACCGGGACAGAGAGAAGAGACCCAGTACTTC	CASRPGQREETQYF
once	TRBD1	TRBJ1-5	TRBV6-5	TGTGCCAGCAGTTCCCTGGGGACAGGGGGGCAGCCCCAGCATTTT	CASSSLGTGGQPQHF
-	-	TRBJ2-5	TRBV27	TGTGCCAGCAGTTTATCATCCGGGAAAGAGACCCAGTACTTC	CASSLSSGKETQYF
-	TRBD1	TRBJ1-1	TRBV27	TGTGCCAGCAGTTTAGACCCGGGACAGAATTTTGAAGCTTTCTTT	CASSLDPGQNFEAFF
-	TRBD1	TRBJ2-5	TRBV20-1	TGCAGTGCTAGTAAAGGGGGCGGGCAAGAGACCCAGTACTTC	CSASKGGGQETQYF
-	TRBD2	TRBJ2-7	TRBV30	TGTGCCTGGAGTGTAATGGGCGGGGGGGCCCACGAGCAGTACTTC	CAWSVMGGGAHEQYF
-	TRBD2	TRBJ2-2	TRBV6-5	TGTGCCAGCACCACTAGCGGGAGTGGCGGGGAGCTGTTTTTT	CASTTSGSGGELFF
-	TRBD1	TRBJ1-6	TRBV6-5	TGTGCCAGCAGTTACCGGGACAGGTCAGCCTCACCCCTCCACTTT	CASSYRDRSASPLHF
-	-	TRBJ1-2	TRBV7-9	TGTGCCAGCAGCCGACACAGGGATTTGGACTATGGCTACACCTTC	CASSRHRDLDYGYTF
once	-	TRBJ1-3	TRBV6-5	TGTGCCAGCATCGCGGAGAACACCATATATTTT	CASIAENTIYF
-	-	TRBJ2-3	TRBV7-6	TGTGCCAGCAGCTTAGCGGGGGCAGCGGCAGATACGCAGTATTTT	CASSLAGAAADTQYF
-	-	TRBJ1-4	TRBV6-1	TGTGCCAGCAGTGAGATCGACAGGAATGAAAAACTGTTTTTT	CASSEIDRNEKLFF
-	TRBD1	TRBJ1-5	TRBV30	TGTGCCTGGAACCAGGGGGACAGGGGGCACCAGCCCCAGCATTTT	CAWNQGDRGHQPQHF
-	TRBD2	TRBJ2-1	TRBV10-3	TGTGCCATCCCTAGGAGCGGGAGGTTAGGTGAGCAGTTCTTC	CAIPRSGRLGEQFF
-	TRBD1	TRBJ1-1	TRBV27	TGTGCCAGCAGTCCGACAGGGGTTGGGAACACTGAAGCTTTCTTT	CASSPTGVGNTEAFF
-	TRBD2	TRBJ2-1	TRBV15	TGTGCCACCAGCAGAGGTAGGGACTATAACATGGCCAATGGCTCCTACAATGAGCAGTTCTTC	CATSRGRDYNMANGSYNEQFF
-	-	TRBJ2-3	TRBV18	TGTGCCAGCTCACCACCTTCAGTTGCAGATACGCAGTATTTT	CASSPPSVADTQYF
once	TRBD1	TRBJ2-6	TRBV5-1	TGCGCCAGCAGCTTGAGACAGGGCCCTAGCTCTGGGGCCAACGTCCTGACTTTC	CASSLRQGPSSGANVLTF
-	TRBD2	TRBJ2-7	TRBV18	TGTGCCAGCTCACCAAGCACTAGCGGGATGGGAACCTACGAGCAGTACTTC	CASSPSTSGMGTYEQYF
-	TRBD1	TRBJ1-4	TRBV10-2	TGCGCCAGCAGTTTTCCGGGACAGGGGAATGAAAAACTGTTTTTT	CASSFPGQGNEKLFF
-	-	TRBJ2-3	TRBV7-2	TGTGCCAGCAGCTTAGGGACAGTTAGCACAGATACGCAGTATTTT	CASSLGTVSTDTQYF
few	TRBD2	TRBJ2-3	TRBV4-1	TGCGCCAGCAGCCAAGTTCTAGCGGGGGGCAGTCTCACAGATACGCAGTATTTT	CASSQVLAGGSLTDTQYF
-	TRBD2	TRBJ2-1	TRBV4-1	TGCGCCAGCAGCCAGACCCGACTAGCGGGAGGGAATGAGCAGTTCTTC	CASSQTRLAGGNEQFF
-	-	TRBJ2-1	TRBV14	TGTGCCAGCAGCCAAGATTTTGGCCGTGAGCAGTTCTTC	CASSQDFGREQFF
-	-	TRBJ2-1	TRBV7-3	TGTGCCAGCAGCACTACGTACAATGAGCAGTTCTTC	CASSTTYNEQFF
-	-	TRBJ1-1	TRBV7-9	TGTGCCAGCAGCTTAGAATCGGGAAAAGTGGCTTTCTTT	CASSLESGKVAFF
-	-	TRBJ2-7	TRBV5-4	TGTGCCAGCAGCCCGGCGGGTTCAACTTACGAGCAGTACTTC	CASSPAGSTYEQYF
-	-	TRBJ1-4	TRBV27	TGTGCCAGCAGTTTTGCCCAGGGTATAGGAACTAATGAAAAACTGTTTTTT	CASSFAQGIGTNEKLFF
-	TRBD2	TRBJ2-5	TRBV28	TGTGCCAGCAGTTTCGGGACTAGCGGGGGCCCCCTCCAGGAGACCCAGTACTTC	CASSFGTSGGPLQETQYF
-	TRBD1	TRBJ2-3	TRBV27	TGTGCCAGCTCCTTAAGACCGGGACAGGTGGGAAGTGTCGGCACAGATACGCAGTATTTT	CASSLRPGQVGSVGTDTQYF
-	TRBD2	TRBJ2-5	TRBV19	TGTGCCAGTAGTTCGGGAGGCGGGGTGGGGACCCAGTACTTC	CASSSGGGVGTQYF
-	TRBD2	TRBJ2-5	TRBV18	TGTGCCAGCTCATCTCTAGCGGGGTCGGTTCAAGAGACCCAGTACTTC	CASSSLAGSVQETQYF
few	-	TRBJ2-2	TRBV10-1	TGCGCCAGCAGTGAAGGCGGAGACACCGGGGAGCTGTTTTTT	CASSEGGDTGELFF
-	-	TRBJ2-7	TRBV6-5	TGTGCCACCAGGGGGGGGCCGGGCAATTCCTACGAGCAGTACTTC	CATRGGPGNSYEQYF
-	-	TRBJ2-1	TRBV28	TGTGCCAGCAGTCCCTCACCAGGGGAAAGCTCCTACAATGAGCAGTTCTTC	CASSPSPGESSYNEQFF
-	-	TRBJ1-5	TRBV7-8	TGTGCCAGCAGCTCCCAGGCGAATCAGCCCCAGCATTTT	CASSSQANQPQHF
-	TRBD2	TRBJ2-1	TRBV19	TGTGCCAGTAGTATAGTAGCGAGCGGGGGATACAATGAGCAGTTCTTC	CASSIVASGGYNEQFF
-	TRBD1	TRBJ1-5	TRBV27	TGTGCCAGCAGGCAAATCGGGACAGGGTACAATCAGCCCCAGCATTTT	CASRQIGTGYNQPQHF
-	-	TRBJ1-1	TRBV6-4	TGTGCCAGCAGTGTACAGCTCGACCACACTGAAGCTTTCTTT	CASSVQLDHTEAFF
-	-	TRBJ2-7	TRBV15	TGTGCCACCAGCGGTGAAAGGACAAGCTCCTACGAGCAGTACTTC	CATSGERTSSYEQYF
-	TRBD2	TRBJ2-3	TRBV3-1/TRBV3-2	TGTGCCAGCAGCCAAGGACTAGCGGGGGCCACAGATACGCAGTATTTT	CASSQGLAGATDTQYF
-	TRBD1	TRBJ1-1	TRBV6-5	TGTGCCAGCAGTTACGCCTACGGACAGGGAGGCACTGAAGCTTTCTTT	CASSYAYGQGGTEAFF
-	-	TRBJ1-3	TRBV9	TGTGCCAGCAGCCCCGACCCACACAGGGTCGCTGGAAACACCATATATTTT	CASSPDPHRVAGNTIYF
-	-	TRBJ2-3	TRBV5-4	TGTGCCAGCAGCTTGGTAGGCGGGGAAATAGATACGCAGTATTTT	CASSLVGGEIDTQYF
once	TRBD1	TRBJ2-7	TRBV9	TGTGCCAGCAGCGTAGAATCGAGACAGGGGCCTTACGAGCAGTACTTC	CASSVESRQGPYEQYF